The 9 T cell receptor beta chains in this list originate from one sample, sequenced in a study of T cells after yellow fever vaccination. TCRdb reprocessed the 5' RACE reads via MiXCR and lists one record per CDR3 protein. This table has more than 300,000 distinct CDR3 sequences, 9.5% to 12% appearing once. The source material was CD4+ T cells sorted from PBMCs, sampled 45 days after the yellow fever booster vaccination. These receptor sequences come from a man aged 18 to 30 who received the YFV17D yellow fever vaccine.

This clonotype came up many times. The rearrangement uses TRBV5-6 and TRBJ2-4; D may be TRBD1 or TRBD2 (6 bases each). Trimming pared 9 bases from V and 8 bases from J, leaving 21 bases between. Germline loops: CDR1 SGHDT, CDR2 YYEEEE. The length of the CDR3 is 14 residues. In DNA form, the CDR3 reads TGTGCCACCAACTCTAGGGGGGCTGATGACATTCAGTACTTC. It yields the protein CATNSRGADDIQYF. Full variable domain (rest looked up from reference TRBV5-6 and TRBJ2-4): DAGVTQSPTHLIKTRGQQVTLRCSPKSGHDTVSWYQQALGQGPQFIFQYYEEEERQRGNFPDRFSGHQFPNYSSELNVNALLLGDSALYLCATNSRGADDIQYFGAGTRLSVL.

This clonotype was seen at least ten times. The chain employs TRBV7-9 and TRBJ2-7; 9 bases are a match to TRBD1. Germline V gene sequence: CDR1 SEHNR, CDR2 FQNEAQ (reference sequence). The CDR3 is 15 amino acids. V shed 2 bases and J 4 bases; nucleotides not matched to a gene: 6. The CDR3, as DNA: TGTGCCAGCAGCTTATTGACAGGGGGTTCTTACGAGCAGTACGTC. This translates into CASSLLTGGSYEQYV.

The genes are TRBV10-2 and TRBJ2-1; 8 bases match TRBD1. V was pared by 6 bases and J by 8 bases, with 9 bases of the junction left unmatched. This CDR3 comprises 14 residues. Per the germline V gene, CDR1 is WSHSY and CDR2 is SAAADI. Here the CDR3 DNA reads TGCGCCAGCAGGCCAGGGGGCGTCAGGGATGAGCAGTTCTTC. Amino acids: CASRPGGVRDEQFF.

Many counts were recorded for this clonotype. The chain uses TRBV7-2 and TRBJ2-3; no clear D gene. Between the trimmed V and J ends, which lost 1 base and 4 bases, there was a span of 9 bases. The CDR3 extends over 14 amino acids. In germline, CDR1 is SGHTA, CDR2 FQGNSA. The CDR3 loop reads CASSLERTSDTQYF. The CDR3 region has the DNA TGTGCCAGCAGCTTAGAACGCACCTCAGATACGCAGTATTTT.

The chain recombines TRBV9 with TRBJ2-3, with 9 bases matching TRBD2. The CDR3 extends over 17 amino acids. Trimming at V came to 4 bases and at J to 0 bases, leaving 9 bases not matched to a gene. Germline CDR1 and CDR2: SGDLS and YYNGEE. CDR3 nucleotide sequence: TGTGCCAGCAGCCCCCCCCCGAGCGGGGGGAGCACAGATACGCAGTATTTT. Residues: CASSPPPSGGSTDTQYF. The full variable domain, with the rest looked up from reference TRBV9 and TRBJ2-3, is DSGVTQTPKHLITATGQRVTLRCSPRSGDLSVYWYQQSLDQGLQFLIQYYNGEERAKGNILERFSAQQFPDLHSELNLSSLELGDSALYFCASSPPPSGGSTDTQYFGPGTRLTVL.

This clonotype has a handful of counts. The chain carries TRBV7-9 and TRBJ2-3, with a tentative D call TRBD2 (5 bases). Between the trimmed V and J ends, which lost 4 bases and 2 bases, there was a span of 10 bases. CDR1 and CDR2 (germline): SEHNR, FQNEAQ (reference sequence). The CDR3 sequence is 14 residues long. CDR3: CASSSRRATDTQYF. Here the CDR3 DNA reads TGTGCCAGCAGCTCGAGGCGGGCCACAGATACGCAGTATTTT.

The rearrangement joins TRBV7-8 to TRBJ2-3; D not certain. The germline V gene has CDR1 SGHVS and CDR2 FQNEAQ. The germline V and J ends were trimmed by 2 bases and 3 bases, with 12 bases remaining between them. The CDR3 is made up of 15 amino acids. The CDR3 DNA reads as TGTGCCAGCAGCTTACCAGCCGCCCGTACAGATACGCAGTATTTT. It translates to CASSLPAARTDTQYF.

In this sample, this clonotype turned up a few times. The chain joins TRBV9 to TRBJ2-2; D is ambiguous. Trimming left V 0 bases short and J 6 bases short, with 12 bases between. Germline CDR1 reads SGDLS; CDR2 reads YYNGEE. The CDR3 runs to 15 residues. The CDR3 sequence is CASSVENPWAGELFF. The CDR3 DNA sequence: TGTGCCAGCAGCGTAGAAAACCCGTGGGCCGGGGAGCTGTTTTTT. Full variable domain (outside the CDR3, taken from reference TRBV9 and TRBJ2-2): DSGVTQTPKHLITATGQRVTLRCSPRSGDLSVYWYQQSLDQGLQFLIQYYNGEERAKGNILERFSAQQFPDLHSELNLSSLELGDSALYFCASSVENPWAGELFFGEGSRLTVL.

V gene TRBV6-1 combines with J gene TRBJ1-5, with D maybe TRBD1 (5 bases). Trimming shortened V by 3 bases and J by 1 base, and 16 bases separated the two germline ends. The length of the CDR3 is 17 residues. CDR1 is MNHNS, CDR2 SASEGT, per germline. The CDR3 bases are TGTGCCAGCAGTGAGGACTCGAACGGGGGGAGCAATCAGCCCCAGCATTTT. This sequence encodes CASSEDSNGGSNQPQHF.